This TCR beta chain appears in the sequencing data of a study of blood T cell repertoires in COVID-19. The sample holds one count of this clone. Libraries were prepared by immunoSEQ multiplex PCR; TCRdb keeps only in-frame clonotypes and omits some of them. The repertoire holds approximately 330,000 clones, with approximately 89% as singletons. The study recruited people aged about 18 to 90 years across approximately 24 US areas. Researchers sorted participants into cohorts using their self-reported clinical history. Among Cohort 3 donors, those recovered had two negative PCRs, clearance, or symptom resolution. Between the trimmed V and J ends, which lost 0 bases and 7 bases, there was a span of 7 bases. Germline V gene data show CDR1 as PRHDT and CDR2 as FYEKMQ (reference sequence). This CDR3 has 12 residues.

The sequencing sample was made of PBMCs or T cells enriched from blood (not recorded which). This TCR was recovered from a woman in her twenties or thirties who had recovered from COVID-19. The rearrangement uses TRBV13 and TRBJ2-7; possibly TRBD1 for D (5 bases). DNA for the CDR3: TGTGCCAGCAGCTTAGGTACAGGTGAGCAGTACTTC. This encodes CASSLGTGEQYF.